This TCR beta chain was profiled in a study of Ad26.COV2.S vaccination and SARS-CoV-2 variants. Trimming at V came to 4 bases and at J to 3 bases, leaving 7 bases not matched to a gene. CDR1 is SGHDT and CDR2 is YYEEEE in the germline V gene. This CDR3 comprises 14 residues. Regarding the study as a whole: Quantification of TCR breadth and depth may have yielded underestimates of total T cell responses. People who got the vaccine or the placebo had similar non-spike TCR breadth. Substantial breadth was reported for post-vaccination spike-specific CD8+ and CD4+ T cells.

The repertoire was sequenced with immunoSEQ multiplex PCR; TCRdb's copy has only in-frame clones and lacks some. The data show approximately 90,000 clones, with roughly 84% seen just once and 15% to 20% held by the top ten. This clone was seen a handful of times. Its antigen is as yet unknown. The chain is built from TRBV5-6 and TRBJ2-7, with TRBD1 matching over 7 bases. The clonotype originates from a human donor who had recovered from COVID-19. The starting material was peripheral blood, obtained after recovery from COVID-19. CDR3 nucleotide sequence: TGTGCCAGCAGCAGTTTGCAGGGGGACTACGAGCAGTACTTC. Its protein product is CASSSLQGDYEQYF.